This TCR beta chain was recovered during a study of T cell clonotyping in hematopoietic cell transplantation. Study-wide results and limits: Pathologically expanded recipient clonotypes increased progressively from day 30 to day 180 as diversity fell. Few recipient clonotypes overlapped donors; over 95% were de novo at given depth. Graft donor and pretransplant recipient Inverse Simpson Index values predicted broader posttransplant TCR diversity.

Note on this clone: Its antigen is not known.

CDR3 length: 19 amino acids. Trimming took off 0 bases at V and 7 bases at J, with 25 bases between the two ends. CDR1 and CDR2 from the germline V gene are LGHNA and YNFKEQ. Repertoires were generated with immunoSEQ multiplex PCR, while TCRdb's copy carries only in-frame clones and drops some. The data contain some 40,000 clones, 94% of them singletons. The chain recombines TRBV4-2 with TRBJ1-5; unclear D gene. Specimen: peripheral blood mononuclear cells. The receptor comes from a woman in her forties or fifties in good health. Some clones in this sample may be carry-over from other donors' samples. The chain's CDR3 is CASSQDLGVRVNDNQPQHF. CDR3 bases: TGTGCCAGCAGCCAAGATCTCGGGGTGAGGGTTAACGATAACCAGCCCCAGCATTTT.